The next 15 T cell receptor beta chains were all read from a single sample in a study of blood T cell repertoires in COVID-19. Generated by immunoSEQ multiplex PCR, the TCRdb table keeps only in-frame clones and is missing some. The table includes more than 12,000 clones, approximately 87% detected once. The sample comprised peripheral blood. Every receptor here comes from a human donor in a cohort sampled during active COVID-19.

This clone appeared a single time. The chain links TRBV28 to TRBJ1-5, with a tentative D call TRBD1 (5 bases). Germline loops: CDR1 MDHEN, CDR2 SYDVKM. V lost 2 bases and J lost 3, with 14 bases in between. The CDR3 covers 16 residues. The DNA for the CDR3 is TGTGCCAGCAGTTTAACGCCAGGGAGGGTCAATCAGCCCCAGCATTTT. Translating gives CASSLTPGRVNQPQHF.

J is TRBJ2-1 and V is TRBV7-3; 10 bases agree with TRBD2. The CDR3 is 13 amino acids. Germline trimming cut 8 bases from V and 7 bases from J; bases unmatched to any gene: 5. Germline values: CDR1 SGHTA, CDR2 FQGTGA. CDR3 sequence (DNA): TGTGCCAGCCTAGCGGGAGATGGTAATGAGCAGTTCTTC. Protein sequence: CASLAGDGNEQFF.

The CDR3 here is CASSSRVVGPNEKLFF. CDR3 coding DNA: TGCGCCAGCAGCTCCCGAGTGGTGGGCCCAAATGAAAAACTGTTTTTT. The J gene is TRBJ1-4, the V gene TRBV5-1, with D hard to call. Germline CDR1 SGHRS, CDR2 YFSETQ. This CDR3 contains 16 residues. V lost 3 bases to trimming and J lost 5 bases, with 17 bases between them.

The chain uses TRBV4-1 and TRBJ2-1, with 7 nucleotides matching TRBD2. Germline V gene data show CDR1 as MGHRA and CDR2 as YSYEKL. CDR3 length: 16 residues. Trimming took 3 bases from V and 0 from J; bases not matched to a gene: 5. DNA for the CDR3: TGCGCCAGCAGCCAGGGGGGGGGAGGCTCCTACAATGAGCAGTTCTTC. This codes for CASSQGGGGSYNEQFF.

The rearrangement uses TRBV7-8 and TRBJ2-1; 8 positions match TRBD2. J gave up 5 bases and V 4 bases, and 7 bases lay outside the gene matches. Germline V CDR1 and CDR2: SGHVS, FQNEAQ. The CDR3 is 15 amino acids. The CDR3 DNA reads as TGTGCCAGCAGCTCAGGACTAGCCAGCAACAATGAGCAGTTCTTC. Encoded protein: CASSSGLASNNEQFF.

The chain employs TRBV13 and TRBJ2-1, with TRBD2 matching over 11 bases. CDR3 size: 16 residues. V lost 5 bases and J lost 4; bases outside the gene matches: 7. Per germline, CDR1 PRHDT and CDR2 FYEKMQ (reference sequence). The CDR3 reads CASSLVGTSGYNEQFF. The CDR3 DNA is TGTGCCAGCAGCCTCGTGGGGACTAGCGGTTACAATGAGCAGTTCTTC. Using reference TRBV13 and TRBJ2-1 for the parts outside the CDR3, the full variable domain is AAGVIQSPRHLIKEKRETATLKCYPIPRHDTVYWYQQGPGQDPQFLISFYEKMQSDKGSIPDRFSAQQFSDYHSELNMSSLELGDSALYFCASSLVGTSGYNEQFFGPGTRLTVL.

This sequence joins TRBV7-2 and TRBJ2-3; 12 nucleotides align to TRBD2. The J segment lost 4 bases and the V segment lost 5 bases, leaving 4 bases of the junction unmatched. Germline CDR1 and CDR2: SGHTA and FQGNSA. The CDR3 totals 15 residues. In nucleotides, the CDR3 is TGTGCCAGCAGCGCGACTAGCGGGAGCTCAGATACGCAGTATTTT. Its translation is CASSATSGSSDTQYF. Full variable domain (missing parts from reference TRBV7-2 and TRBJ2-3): GAGVSQSPSNKVTEKGKDVELRCDPISGHTALYWYRQSLGQGLEFLIYFQGNSAPDKSGLPSDRFSAERTGGSVSTLTIQRTQQEDSAVYLCASSATSGSSDTQYFGPGTRLTVL.

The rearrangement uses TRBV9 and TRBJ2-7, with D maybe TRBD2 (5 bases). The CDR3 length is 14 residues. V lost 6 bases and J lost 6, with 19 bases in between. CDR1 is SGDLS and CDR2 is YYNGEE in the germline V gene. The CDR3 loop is CASILVNRDREQYF. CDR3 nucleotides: TGTGCCAGCATCCTGGTAAACCGGGATCGCGAGCAGTACTTC. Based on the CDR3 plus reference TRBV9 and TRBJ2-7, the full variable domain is DSGVTQTPKHLITATGQRVTLRCSPRSGDLSVYWYQQSLDQGLQFLIQYYNGEERAKGNILERFSAQQFPDLHSELNLSSLELGDSALYFCASILVNRDREQYFGPGTRLTVT.

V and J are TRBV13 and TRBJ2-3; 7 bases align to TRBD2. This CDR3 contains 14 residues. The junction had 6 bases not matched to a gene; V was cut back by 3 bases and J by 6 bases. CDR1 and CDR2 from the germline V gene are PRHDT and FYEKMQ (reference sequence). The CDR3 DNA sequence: TGTGCCAGCAGCTTCACTAGCGTCGACGATACGCAGTATTTT. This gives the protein CASSFTSVDDTQYF.

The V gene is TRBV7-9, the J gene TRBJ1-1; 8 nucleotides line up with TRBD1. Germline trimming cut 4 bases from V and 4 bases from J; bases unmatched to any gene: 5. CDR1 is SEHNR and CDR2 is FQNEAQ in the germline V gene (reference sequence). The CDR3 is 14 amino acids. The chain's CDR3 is CASSWTGLGTEAFF. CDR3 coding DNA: TGTGCCAGCAGCTGGACAGGGTTAGGCACTGAAGCTTTCTTT.

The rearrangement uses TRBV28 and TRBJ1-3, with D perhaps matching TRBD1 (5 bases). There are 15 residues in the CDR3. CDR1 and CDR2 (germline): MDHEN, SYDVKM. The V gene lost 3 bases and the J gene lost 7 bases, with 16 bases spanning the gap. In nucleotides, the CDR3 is TGTGCCAGCAGTTTGCGGGGGTTAGTGACGAACACCATATATTTT. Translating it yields CASSLRGLVTNTIYF.

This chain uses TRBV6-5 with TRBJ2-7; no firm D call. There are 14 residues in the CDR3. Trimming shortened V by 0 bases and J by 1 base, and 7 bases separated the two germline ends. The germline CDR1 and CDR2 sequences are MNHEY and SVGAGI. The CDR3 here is CASSYSSGSYEQYF. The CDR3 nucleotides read TGTGCCAGCAGTTACTCGTCCGGGTCCTACGAGCAGTACTTC.

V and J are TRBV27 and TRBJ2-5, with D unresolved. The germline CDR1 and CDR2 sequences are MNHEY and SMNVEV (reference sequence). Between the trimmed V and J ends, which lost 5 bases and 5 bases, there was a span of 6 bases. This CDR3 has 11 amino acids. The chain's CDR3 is CASSPSETQYF. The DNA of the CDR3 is TGTGCCAGCAGTCCCTCGGAGACCCAGTACTTC.

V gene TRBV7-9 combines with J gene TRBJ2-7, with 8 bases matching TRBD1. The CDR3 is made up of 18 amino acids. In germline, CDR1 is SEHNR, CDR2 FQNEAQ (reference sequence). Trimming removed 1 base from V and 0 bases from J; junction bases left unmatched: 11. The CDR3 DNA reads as TGTGCCAGCAGCTTAGTAAGGGACCAGGGGGCGAGCTCCTACGAGCAGTACTTC. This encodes CASSLVRDQGASSYEQYF.

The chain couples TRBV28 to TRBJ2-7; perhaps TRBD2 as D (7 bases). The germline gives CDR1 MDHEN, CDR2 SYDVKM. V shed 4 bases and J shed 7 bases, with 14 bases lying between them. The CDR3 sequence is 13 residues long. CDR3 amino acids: CASSWGGLEEQYF. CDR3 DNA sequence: TGTGCCAGCAGTTGGGGGGGCCTAGAGGAGCAGTACTTC.